This T cell receptor (beta chain) emerged from a study of blood T cell repertoires in COVID-19. Study overall: Acute and convalescent COVID-19 samples came from the United States, Italy and Spain. Nucleic acid was either cDNA or gDNA, and it came from T cells, B-cell-depleted T cells, or PBMCs.

The germline CDR1 and CDR2 sequences are SGHTA and FQGTGA. With 0 bases clipped from V and 5 bases from J, the junction kept 6 bases outside the gene matches. There are 16 residues in the CDR3. Per the study methods: Cell counts per sample came from amplifying reference gene primers. Sequenced by immunoSEQ multiplex PCR; TCRdb stores in-frame clones only, minus some. V and J calls and clone size follow that table, whereas D and trimming were derived from the DNA. The data hold about 210,000 clones, with 85% observed a single time. This receptor was obtained from a man aged 45 to 65 with COVID-19, enrolled during active disease. The specimen was peripheral blood. J is TRBJ2-5 and V is TRBV7-3; TRBD2 matches at 10 bases. The CDR3 nucleotides are TGTGCCAGCAGCTTAACCCCAGCGGGGGGGCGGGAGACCCAGTACTTC. Protein product: CASSLTPAGGRETQYF.